The clone carrying this T cell receptor beta chain was found once. The length of the CDR3 is 15 residues. The germline gives CDR1 MNHEY, CDR2 SVGAGI. V was clipped by 8 bases and J by 2 bases, with 16 bases between them. This sample was taken from a study of blood T cell repertoires in COVID-19. Study-level background: COVID-19 samples from acute and convalescent phases originated in the United States, Italy and Spain. T cells, B-cell-depleted T cells, or PBMCs provided the cDNA or gDNA that served as material.

Methods used by the authors: Estimation of nucleated cell counts relied on the amplification of reference gene primers. The assay was immunoSEQ multiplex PCR, and TCRdb's table has in-frame clones only and misses some. D and trimming come from the DNA, and the V and J calls and clone size come from that table. This table has 370,000 or so clones, 81% appearing once. The receptor's source is a human donor with acute or convalescent COVID-19. The donor label of this sample is uncertain. Sequenced material: peripheral blood. The rearrangement joins TRBV6-5 to TRBJ1-5; no clear D. The CDR3: CASSVGGLRNQPQHF. The CDR3 DNA is TGTGCCAGCTCCGTTGGAGGGCTACGCAATCAGCCCCAGCATTTT.